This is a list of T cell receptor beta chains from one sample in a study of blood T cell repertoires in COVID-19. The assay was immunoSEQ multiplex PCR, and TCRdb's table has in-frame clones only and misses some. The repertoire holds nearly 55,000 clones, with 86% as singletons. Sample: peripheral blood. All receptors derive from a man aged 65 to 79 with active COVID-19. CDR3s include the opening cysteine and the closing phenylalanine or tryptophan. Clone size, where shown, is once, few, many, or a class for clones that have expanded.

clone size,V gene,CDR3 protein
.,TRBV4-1,CASSQAGTDYGYTF
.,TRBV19,CASSIVGFSNQPQHF
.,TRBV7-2,CASSLAAGANEQYF
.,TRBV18,CASSPKTGLNTEAFF
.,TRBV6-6,CASSYGGPGDSPLHF
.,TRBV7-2,CASSTRQGQNYGYTF
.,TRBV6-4,CASSPGTSSYNEQFF
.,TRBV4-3,CASSQDRQLSNSPLHF
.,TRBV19,CASSLSGNQPQHF
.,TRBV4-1,CASSPLVTAQGVGGYTF
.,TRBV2,CASSQTGQPQHF
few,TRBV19,CASSTETGVGDTEAFF
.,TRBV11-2,CASSLRQVNTGELFF
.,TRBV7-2,CASSLASGEETQYF
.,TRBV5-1,CASSSGTSGGYNEQFF
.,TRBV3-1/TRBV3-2,CASSQDILAPSTDTQYF
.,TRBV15,CATSREVQGSGYTF
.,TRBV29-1,CSVEDVGTSAVLEQFF
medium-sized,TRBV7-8,CASSTDYEQYF
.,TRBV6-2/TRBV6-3,CASSYSSEGGYEQYF
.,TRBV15,CATSRDHINTEAFF
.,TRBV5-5,CASSLSQGVTEAFF
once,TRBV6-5,CASSTWTGDNEQFF
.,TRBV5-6,CASSSYRVYNSPLHF
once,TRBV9,CASSRDLGNIQYF
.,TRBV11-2,CASSLPGRSTEAFF
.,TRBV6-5,CASGQGSTEAFF
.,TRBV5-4,CASRPGTGNNSPLHF
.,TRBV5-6,CASSPTGARAPDTQYF
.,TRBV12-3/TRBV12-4,CASSLQGAAGYTF
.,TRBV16,CASSQGYGLTEAFF
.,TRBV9,CASRAGGGSYNEQFF
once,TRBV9,CASTPGTATYEQYF
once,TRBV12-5,CASGYSDRVFYGYTF
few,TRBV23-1,CASSHLQWEVGPEAFF
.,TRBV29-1,CSVAGGTNTGELFF
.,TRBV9,CASSVGQGAQDGYTF
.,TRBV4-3,CASSPRTSGASYNEQFF
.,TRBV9,CASSVGRDRGQTEAFF
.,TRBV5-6,CASSSTGLNTEAFF
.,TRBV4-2,CASSRTGGTDTQYF
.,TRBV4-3,CASSHGGGYEQYF
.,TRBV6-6,CASSYMAWEGYTF
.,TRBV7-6,CASSLEESSYEQYF
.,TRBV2,CASSEASHYTGELFF
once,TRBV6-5,CASTQRHPGNYGYTF
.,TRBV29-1,CSVERDRDFQETQYF
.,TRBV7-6,CASSLVGTSVTDTQYF
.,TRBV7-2,CASSPYSTGTDTQYF
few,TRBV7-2,CASSPDRGDEQYF